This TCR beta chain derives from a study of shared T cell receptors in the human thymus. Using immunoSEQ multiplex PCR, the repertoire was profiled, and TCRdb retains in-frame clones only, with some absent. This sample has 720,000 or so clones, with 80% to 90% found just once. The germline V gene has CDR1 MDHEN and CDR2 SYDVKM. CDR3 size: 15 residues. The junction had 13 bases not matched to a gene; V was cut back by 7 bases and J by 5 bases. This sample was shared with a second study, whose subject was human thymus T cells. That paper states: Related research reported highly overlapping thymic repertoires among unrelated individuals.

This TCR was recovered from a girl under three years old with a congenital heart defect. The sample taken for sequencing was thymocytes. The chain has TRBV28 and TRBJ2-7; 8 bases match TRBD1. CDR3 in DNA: TGTGCCAGCACCGGACCGACAGGGGCGATGAACGAGCAGTACTTC. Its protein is CASTGPTGAMNEQYF.